This paragraph reports one TCR beta chain. The trim removed 4 bases at V and 3 bases at J, leaving 3 bases unmatched. This CDR3 region has 15 residues. Germline V gene lookup returns CDR1 SGHRS and CDR2 YFSETQ. The entry originates in a study of shared clonotypes between healthy human individuals. About the research overall: Each donor's CD4 naive and CD4 memory cells filled three plates apiece, CD8 naive two, and CD8 memory one.

The data were produced by immunoSEQ multiplex PCR, yet TCRdb's version contains in-frame clones alone and is incomplete. Here the sample spans approximately 530,000 clones, around 96% being singletons. This chain joins TRBV5-1 and TRBJ2-5; 13 bases fit TRBD2. What was sequenced was naive CD4+ T cells sorted from blood. The subset: CD45RA+ positively selected. This TCR came from a woman younger than 45 in good health. The DNA of the CDR3 is TGCGCCAGCAGCAATGGACTAGCGGGGGAAGAGACCCAGTACTTC. Translated, it gives CASSNGLAGEETQYF.